Included here is one TCR beta chain sequence, with context. Unstimulated Tregs (CD4+CD25+CD127-) and CD4+CD25- non-Tregs were sorted from PBMCs. This record comes from a study of Tregs in tolerant kidney transplant recipients. Germline CDR1 LNHDA, CDR2 SQIVND (reference sequence). The CDR3 is made up of 14 amino acids. The V end was cut by 1 base, the J end by 4 bases, with 9 bases between. Profiling relied on immunoSEQ multiplex PCR, and the TCRdb table lists in-frame clones only, not all of them. The profile covers about 73,000 clones, with 98% appearing a single time and roughly 0.59% taken by the ten largest.

The sample here was CD4+ T cells from blood, taken before the transplant. The TCR sequence derives from a human donor who received a combined kidney and bone marrow transplant. The chain has TRBV19 and TRBJ2-3; D possibly corresponds to TRBD2 (6 bases). The CDR3 here is CASSIVGGADTQYF. The CDR3 region has the DNA TGTGCCAGTAGTATAGTGGGGGGTGCAGATACGCAGTATTTT.